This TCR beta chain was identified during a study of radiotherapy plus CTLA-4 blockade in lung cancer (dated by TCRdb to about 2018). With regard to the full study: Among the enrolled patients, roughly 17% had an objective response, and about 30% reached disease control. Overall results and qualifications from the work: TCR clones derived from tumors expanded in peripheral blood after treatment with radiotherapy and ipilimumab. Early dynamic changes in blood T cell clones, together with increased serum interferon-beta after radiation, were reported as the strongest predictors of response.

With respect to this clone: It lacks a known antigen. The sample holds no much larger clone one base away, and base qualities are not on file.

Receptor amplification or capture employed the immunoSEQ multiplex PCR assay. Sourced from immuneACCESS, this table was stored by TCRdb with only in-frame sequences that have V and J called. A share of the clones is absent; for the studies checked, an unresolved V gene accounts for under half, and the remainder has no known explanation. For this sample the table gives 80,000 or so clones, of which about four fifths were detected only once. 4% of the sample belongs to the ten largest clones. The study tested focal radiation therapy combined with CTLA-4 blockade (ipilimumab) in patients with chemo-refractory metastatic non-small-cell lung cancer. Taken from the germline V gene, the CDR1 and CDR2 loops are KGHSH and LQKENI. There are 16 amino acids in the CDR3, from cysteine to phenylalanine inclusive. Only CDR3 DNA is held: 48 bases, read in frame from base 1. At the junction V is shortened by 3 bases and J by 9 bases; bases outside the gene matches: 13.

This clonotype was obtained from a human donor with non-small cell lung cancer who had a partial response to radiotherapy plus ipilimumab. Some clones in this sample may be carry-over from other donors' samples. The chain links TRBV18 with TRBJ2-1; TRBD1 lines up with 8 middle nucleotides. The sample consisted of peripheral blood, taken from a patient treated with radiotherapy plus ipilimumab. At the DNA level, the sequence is TGTGCCAGCTCACCCCTCCGGGACACAGGGGGTGGTGAGCAGTTCTTC. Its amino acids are CASSPLRDTGGGEQFF.